The 17 T cell receptor beta chains presented below share a single source sample, sequenced in a study of blood T cell repertoires in COVID-19. Clones were sequenced by immunoSEQ multiplex PCR, and TCRdb holds only the in-frame ones, with some missing. The sample lists over 150,000 clones; around 85% were seen once. Sequencing was done on a sample of PBMCs or T cells enriched from blood (not recorded which). The source is a man aged 35 to 55 who had recovered from COVID-19.

The V gene is TRBV5-6, the J gene TRBJ2-7, with 7 bases matching TRBD1. CDR3 length equals 12 residues. V gave up 4 bases and J gave up 6 bases; unmatched junction bases: 4. CDR1 is SGHDT, CDR2 YYEEEE, per germline. The CDR3 here is CASSPDRAEQYF. Here the CDR3 DNA reads TGTGCCAGCAGCCCCGACAGGGCCGAGCAGTACTTC.

This rearrangement joins TRBV5-1 to TRBJ2-3, with 8 bases fitting TRBD2. V lost 4 bases, J lost 1 base, and 14 bases stayed unmatched. CDR1 SGHRS and CDR2 YFSETQ come from the germline V gene. The CDR3 consists of 18 residues. The CDR3 reads CASSRGGTSGERTDTQYF. Written as DNA, the CDR3 is TGCGCCAGCAGCAGGGGAGGTACTAGCGGAGAGCGCACAGATACGCAGTATTTT.

The chain joins TRBV10-1 to TRBJ1-3, with 10 bases identical to TRBD1. In germline, CDR1 is WNHNN, CDR2 SYGVQD (reference sequence). This CDR3 spans 16 amino acids. The ends lost 3 bases at V and 4 bases at J; junction bases unmatched: 6. DNA of the CDR3: TGCGCCAGCAGTGACCCCGGGACAGGGGACGGAAACACCATATATTTT. Translated: CASSDPGTGDGNTIYF.

This clone was counted once. The CDR3 is CASSAGSQGGGNQPQHF. CDR3 coding DNA: TGTGCCAGCTCAGCCGGGAGCCAGGGCGGGGGCAATCAGCCCCAGCATTTT. V usage is TRBV18 and J usage is TRBJ1-5; the D gene is possibly TRBD1 (5 bases). V was clipped by 5 bases and J by 2 bases, with 19 bases between them. The length of the CDR3 is 17 residues. Per the germline V gene, CDR1 is KGHSH and CDR2 is LQKENI.

This clone has a handful of counts. The gene calls are TRBV28 and TRBJ1-5; a weak D match, TRBD1 (6 bases). Germline CDR1 and CDR2: MDHEN and SYDVKM. CDR3 length: 14 amino acids. The V end was cut by 6 bases, the J end by 6 bases, with 15 bases between. The CDR3 DNA reads TGTGCCAGCAGAGGGGGACAACGAGTTCAGCCCCAGCATTTT. Protein product: CASRGGQRVQPQHF.

The count of this clone is one. The chain joins TRBV5-1 to TRBJ2-5; TRBD1 matches 7 bases. V was clipped by 2 bases and J by 4 bases; unmatched bases: 8. Germline assignment: CDR1 SGHRS and CDR2 YFSETQ. The CDR3 loop spans 15 amino acids. In DNA, the CDR3 is TGCGCCAGCAGCTTAGCTACAGGGGTCGGAGAGACCCAGTACTTC. Its protein is CASSLATGVGETQYF. Full variable domain (outside the CDR3, taken from reference TRBV5-1 and TRBJ2-5): KAGVTQTPRYLIKTRGQQVTLSCSPISGHRSVSWYQQTPGQGLQFLFEYFSETQRNKGNFPGRFSGRQFSNSRSEMNVSTLELGDSALYLCASSLATGVGETQYFGPGTRLLVL.

The genes are TRBV19 and TRBJ2-1; D is undetermined. Germline CDR1 reads LNHDA; CDR2 reads SQIVND (reference sequence). The ends were cut back, 2 bases at V and 0 bases at J, with 11 bases in the middle. The CDR3 consists of 16 residues. The CDR3 nucleotides read TGTGCCAGTAGTATAAGTCTCCACTCCTCCTACAATGAGCAGTTCTTC. This translates into CASSISLHSSYNEQFF.

This clone occurred once. V and J are TRBV10-3 and TRBJ1-5; D is undetermined. Trimming left V 10 bases short and J 1 base short, with 17 bases between. This CDR3 is 15 amino acids long. Germline CDR1 and CDR2: ENHRY and SYGVKD. CDR3 sequence reads: CATRGDTASNQPQHF. Written as DNA, the CDR3 is TGTGCCACCCGTGGCGACACGGCCAGCAATCAGCCCCAGCATTTT.

The V call is TRBV29-1, the J call TRBJ2-3; 9 bases line up with TRBD2. V lost 6 bases to trimming and J lost 4 bases; unmatched junction nucleotides: 8. The CDR3 covers 14 residues. From germline, CDR1 is SQVTM and CDR2 ANQGSEA. CDR3 nucleotides: TGCAGCGTGAAAAAGACTAGCGGTCCAGATACGCAGTATTTT. This encodes CSVKKTSGPDTQYF.

The chain combines TRBV19 with TRBJ2-5; 7 bases are a match to TRBD1. Looked up from germline, CDR1 is LNHDA and CDR2 is SQIVND (reference sequence). Trimming at V came to 5 bases and at J to 2 bases, leaving 5 bases not matched to a gene. The CDR3 runs to 14 residues. The CDR3 DNA reads TGTGCCAGTAGTGTGGGACAGTATCAAGAGACCCAGTACTTC. Its protein is CASSVGQYQETQYF.

On this clone: One junction end disagrees with the germline gene, perhaps due to a read error. The J gene is TRBJ1-4, the V gene TRBV28; tentatively, D is TRBD1 (5 bases). Per germline, CDR1 MDHEN and CDR2 SYDVKM. The CDR3 totals 13 residues. CDR3 amino acids: CASTGVLVEELFF. DNA of the CDR3: TGTGCCAGCACGGGGGTGTTGGTTGAAGAACTGTTTTTT.

This chain joins TRBV7-3 and TRBJ2-2; D perhaps matches TRBD1 (6 bases). The CDR3 extends over 13 amino acids. Trimming shortened V by 6 bases and J by 6 bases, and 11 bases separated the two germline ends. Germline V gene data show CDR1 as SGHTA and CDR2 as FQGTGA. The CDR3 sequence is CASRTGIAGELFF. CDR3 DNA sequence: TGTGCCAGCAGAACAGGGATTGCCGGGGAGCTGTTTTTT.

This clone was observed a few times. The rearrangement links TRBV9 to TRBJ2-3; D possibly corresponds to TRBD1 (5 bases). Trimming took off 0 bases at V and 4 bases at J, with 15 bases between the two ends. The CDR3 runs to 16 residues. The germline gives CDR1 SGDLS, CDR2 YYNGEE. CDR3 in DNA: TGTGCCAGCAGCGTAGTCCAGGGAACCAACGCAGATACGCAGTATTTT. Translating gives CASSVVQGTNADTQYF.

In its sample, this clone was seen many times. The CDR3 spells CASSQAGRGPAPLHF. In nucleotides, the CDR3 is TGTGCCAGCAGCCAAGCAGGCAGGGGGCCTGCACCCCTCCACTTT. The chain recombines TRBV4-2 with TRBJ1-6, with 8 positions matching TRBD1. Germline values: CDR1 LGHNA, CDR2 YNFKEQ. Trimming removed 1 base from V and 11 bases from J; junction bases left unmatched: 7. The CDR3 is made up of 15 amino acids.

This chain joins TRBV7-9 and TRBJ2-7, with TRBD2 identical over 11 bases. CDR1 and CDR2 (germline): SEHNR, FQNEAQ (reference sequence). V lost 1 base, J lost 2 bases, and 4 bases stayed unmatched. This CDR3 is 16 amino acids long. The CDR3 DNA reads as TGTGCCAGCAGCTTAGGTAGCGGGGGGGCCCCCTACGAGCAGTACTTC. Its translation: CASSLGSGGAPYEQYF.

The rearrangement uses TRBV29-1 and TRBJ2-1; no firm D call. The CDR3 loop spans 13 amino acids. V gave up 5 bases and J gave up 9 bases, with 17 bases separating them. Germline lookup yields CDR1 SQVTM and CDR2 ANQGSEA. The CDR3 reads CSVSAIEGGEQFF. The CDR3 DNA reads as TGCAGCGTTTCAGCCATAGAAGGCGGTGAGCAGTTCTTC.

The V call is TRBV19, the J call TRBJ1-1; 8 bases align to TRBD1. The CDR3 consists of 12 residues. CDR1 and CDR2 (germline): LNHDA, SQIVND (reference sequence). V was pared by 7 bases and J by 4 bases, with 2 bases of the junction left unmatched. CDR3 bases: TGTGCCAGTACTACAGGGGGCACTGAAGCTTTCTTT. Protein product: CASTTGGTEAFF.